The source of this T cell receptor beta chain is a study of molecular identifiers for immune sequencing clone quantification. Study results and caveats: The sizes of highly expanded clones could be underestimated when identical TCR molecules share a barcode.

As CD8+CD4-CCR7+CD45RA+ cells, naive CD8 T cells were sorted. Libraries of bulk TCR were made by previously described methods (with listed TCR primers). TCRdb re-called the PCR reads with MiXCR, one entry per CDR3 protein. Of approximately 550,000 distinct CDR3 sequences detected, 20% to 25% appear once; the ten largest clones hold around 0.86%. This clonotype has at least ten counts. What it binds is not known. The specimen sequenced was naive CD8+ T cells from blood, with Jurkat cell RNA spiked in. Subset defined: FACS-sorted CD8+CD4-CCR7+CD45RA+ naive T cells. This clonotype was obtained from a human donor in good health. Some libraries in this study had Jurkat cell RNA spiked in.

The CDR3 sequence is CASSQEGTGTYNEQFF. The CDR3 nucleotides read TGCGCCAGCAGCCAAGAAGGGACGGGTACCTACAATGAGCAGTTCTTC. The chain recombines TRBV4-3 with TRBJ2-1; tentatively, D is TRBD1 or TRBD2 (5 bases each). The V and J ends lost 0 bases and 2 bases respectively, with 11 bases between them. CDR1 LGHNA and CDR2 YSLEER come from the germline V gene. This CDR3 has 16 amino acids.